A single T cell receptor (beta chain) is shown here with its context. The antigen remains undetermined. Treatment reported: approximately nine-day PBMC culture with coronavirus spike peptide pools or control peptides (ViraFEST assay). ViraFEST grew antigen-specific T cells using peptide pools, then sequenced TCRs. Roughly 2 million PBMCs per well were cultured with about 10 IU/ml IL-2 and about 10 ug/ml peptide pools. The data are from a study of vaccination and CD4 T cells after COVID-19. The overall study: Overlapping SARS-CoV-2, HCoV-NL63, HCoV-OC43 and HCoV-229E spike peptides stimulated the cells.

Germline loops: CDR1 SGHNT, CDR2 YENEEA. The V and J ends lost 0 bases and 2 bases, in that order; junction bases with no gene match: 2. This CDR3 spans 16 amino acids. The Oncomine TCR Beta short-read assay was applied to DNA of cultured CD4+ T cells. Each CDR3 protein is one row after TCRdb ran MiXCR on the PCR reads. This table holds 19,000 or so distinct CDR3 sequences, roughly 46% found once. The TCR comes from a human donor who had recovered from COVID-19. J is TRBJ2-5 and V is TRBV11-3; TRBD2 aligns across 11 bases. The input for sequencing was CD4+ T cells from blood, cultured in vitro, taken after SARS-CoV-2 vaccination. CDR3 sequence: CASSLDSGGDQETQYF. The CDR3 DNA reads TGTGCCAGCAGCTTAGATAGCGGGGGGGATCAAGAGACCCAGTACTTC. The whole variable domain, remainder taken from reference TRBV11-3 and TRBJ2-5, is EAGVVQSPRYKIIEKKQPVAFWCNPISGHNTLYWYLQNLGQGPELLIRYENEEAVDDSQLPKDRFSAERLKGVDSTLKIQPAELGDSAVYLCASSLDSGGDQETQYFGPGTRLLVL.